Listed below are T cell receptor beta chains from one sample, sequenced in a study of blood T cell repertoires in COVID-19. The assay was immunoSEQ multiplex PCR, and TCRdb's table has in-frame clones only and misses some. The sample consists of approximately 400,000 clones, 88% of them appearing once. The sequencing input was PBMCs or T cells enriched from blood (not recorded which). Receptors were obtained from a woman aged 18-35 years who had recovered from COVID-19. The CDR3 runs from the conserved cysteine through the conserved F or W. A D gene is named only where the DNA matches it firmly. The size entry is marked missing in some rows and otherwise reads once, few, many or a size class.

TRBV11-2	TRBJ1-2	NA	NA	CASSSRNYGYTF	TGTGCCAGCAGCTCCCGGAACTATGGCTACACCTTC
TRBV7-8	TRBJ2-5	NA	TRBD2	CASSWGAGGVQETQYF	TGTGCCAGCAGCTGGGGAGCGGGGGGGGTTCAAGAGACCCAGTACTTC
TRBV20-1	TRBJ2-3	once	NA	CSAGPGTQYF	TGCAGTGCTGGGCCAGGTACGCAGTATTTT
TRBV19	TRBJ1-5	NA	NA	CASSREFNSNQPQHF	TGTGCCAGTAGTAGGGAGTTCAATAGCAATCAGCCCCAGCATTTT
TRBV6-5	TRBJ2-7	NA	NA	CASGQPGAHEQYF	TGTGCCAGCGGACAACCCGGAGCGCACGAGCAGTACTTC
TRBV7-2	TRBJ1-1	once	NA	CASSLALTFEAFF	TGTGCCAGCAGCTTAGCGCTAACGTTTGAAGCTTTCTTT
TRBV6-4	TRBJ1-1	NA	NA	CASRRTAMNTEAFF	TGTGCCAGCAGAAGGACAGCAATGAACACTGAAGCTTTCTTT
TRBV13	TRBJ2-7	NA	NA	CASSSRDNYEQYF	TGTGCCAGCAGCTCCCGGGACAACTACGAGCAGTACTTC
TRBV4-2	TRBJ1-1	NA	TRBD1	CASSHEDRGNTEAFF	TGTGCCAGCAGCCACGAGGACAGGGGGAACACTGAAGCTTTCTTT
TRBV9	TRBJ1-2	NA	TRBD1	CASSPRTGGDYGYTF	TGTGCCAGCAGCCCGCGGACAGGGGGAGACTATGGCTACACCTTC
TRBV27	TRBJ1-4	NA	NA	CASRPGVESEKLFF	TGTGCCAGCAGGCCCGGGGTGGAAAGTGAAAAACTGTTTTTT
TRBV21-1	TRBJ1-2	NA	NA	CASSSRQCLYGYTF	TGTGCCAGCAGCTCCCGACAGTGCTTGTATGGCTACACCTTC
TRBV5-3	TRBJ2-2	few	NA	CVPSTPNTGELFF	TGTGTCCCATCGACACCGAACACCGGGGAGCTGTTTTTT